This T cell receptor beta chain comes out of a study of cytomegalovirus exposure and HLA in healthy donors (dated by TCRdb to 2016 to 2017). Regarding the study in general: According to an earlier analysis of 550 to 700 of the donors, about 190 million T cells yielded roughly 110 million unique TCR beta sequences and 276 Gb of sequence data. Donor age, sex, ethnicity and CMV serostatus were collected together with the repertoire data. Because of strong linkage in the cohort, roughly five DR-DQ haplotypes were treated as single units for association and clustering. HLA typing included class I and class II loci at four-digit resolution. The study combined high-throughput TCR immunosequencing, statistical association of individual TCRs with disease status, and machine learning to predict cytomegalovirus infection status. The study was designed to test whether signatures of past pathogen exposure could be identified by cataloging public T cell receptors. On average, roughly 240,000 unique TCR beta nucleotide sequences were sequenced per donor among a few hundred genotyped donors of the cohort, with roughly 18% of those sequences being non-productive. A later genetic analysis took genome-wide SNP genotypes for about three fifths of the 666 donors and used that subset as a discovery cohort. The study profiled the T cell repertoires of under 700 subjects by immunosequencing and related them to cytomegalovirus serostatus. Of the approximately 400 genotyped donors, approximately 80% were placed in the genetic ancestry cluster associated with self-reported Caucasian donors. In the later analysis, no new phenotypic data were used to find candidate immune exposures; instead, reliance was placed on TCR beta sequences and their occurrence across donors. A later analysis re-examined previously published TCR beta repertoires from more than 600 donors and added high-resolution HLA genotyping to investigate patterns of TCR occurrence. Every repertoire in the discovery cohort had been generated on one and the same sequencing platform. In addition to the first cohort of 666 subjects, a separate validation cohort of 100 to 150 different subjects was used. Typing coverage varied by locus: about 620-640 donors for A, B, C, DRB1 and DQB1; roughly 500 for DQA1; over 600 for DPA1; 450 to 480 for DPB1. To decide whether each TCR beta V gene segment behaved as functional or pseudogenic, an earlier analysis of some 540 of the donors relied on high-throughput TCR beta sequencing. About 300 gigabases of sequencing data and approximately 92 million unique TCR sequences made up an early release that covered several hundred HLA-typed donors.

A word on this clone: It lacks a known antigen. The sample holds no much larger clone one base away, and base qualities are not on file.

The paper's findings and limits, for the study overall: The classifier was reported to diagnose cytomegalovirus status with high specificity and sensitivity in both the original and validation cohorts. Broadly in line with IMGT annotations, most TCR beta V segments showed up in productive rearrangements about 87% or about 30% of the time in an earlier analysis of several hundred of the donors. Because HLA typing was missing for some donors at each locus, association tests included only the typed subset. Around 16 rarely observed V segments, including chromosome 9 orphons, were excluded from the earlier analysis of about 500 of the donors because counts were too low. Assigning TCR associations to individual alleles was difficult when HLA alleles, especially DR and DQ, strongly co-occurred. A cluster of highly shared sequence variants was judged likely to be a technical artifact of the sequencing pipeline. A later analysis found that most CMV-associated TCR beta chains appeared HLA-restricted, with HLA associations seemingly driven largely by CMV exposure. A total of 150 to 200 TCR beta chains were listed by the study as associated with cytomegalovirus. According to the authors, the approach could potentially be generalized to other disease states and immunological phenotypes. Specific HLA alleles were associated with 15,000 to 20,000 TCR beta sequences at a false discovery rate of 0.05 in a later analysis. A later analysis found that TCR association rates varied across HLA loci, with DRB1 alleles showing the most associated TCRs and HLA-C alleles the fewest. Correlated functional status among segregating V segments might reflect linkage disequilibrium, but an unknown experimental factor could not be ruled out. Three of the identified cytomegalovirus-associated TCR beta chains were confirmed in vitro to be specific for cytomegalovirus antigens. While some public TCRs were present in many individuals, most TCR sequences turned up only very rarely across donors. For the cohort, immune exposure information was limited to CMV serostatus. A later analysis reported that several top co-occurrence clusters appeared linked to parvovirus B19, influenza, CMV and Epstein-Barr virus. In a later genetic analysis, a missense DCLRE1C variant was associated with V-gene and J-gene trimming of TCR beta chains, and the association was replicated in an independent cohort. A further reported finding was that TCR beta sequences accurately predicted the HLA-A and HLA-B alleles for most subjects in the first cohort. A later genetic analysis reported fewer N-insertions in productive TCRs among donors in an Asian-associated ancestry cluster than the roughly 650-donor mean. Only TCR beta chains were sequenced in this cohort, and the absence of alpha or paired-chain data limited detectable features. The 87-base-pair reads could not distinguish some IMGT-functional V segments, including TRBV6-2 and TRBV6-3, so those segments were excluded. Sequencing depth was assumed to be roughly uniform across donors in the presence/absence analyses, though that assumption may not hold. In a later analysis, HLA-associated TCR beta chains showed more clonal expansion and lower generation probabilities than non-associated chains that were equally common.

The cohort consisted of 650 to 850 healthy bone marrow donors. At the time of sampling, every cohort member was nominally healthy, though immune exposures that went unrecorded were likely present. The donor was CMV seronegative and belonged to the group of around 350 seronegative cohort members. Every donor gave a peripheral blood sample, and the peripheral blood mononuclear cells from that sample were used for TCR beta sequencing. The Qiagen DNeasy Blood Extraction Kit was used to extract genomic DNA from the blood cell samples. The library was made by the immunoSEQ multiplex PCR assay. The multiplex PCR relied on a mix of 60 forward primers for TCR Vbeta segments and 13 reverse primers for TCR Jbeta segments. Amplification of the CDR3 region of rearranged TCR beta genes was performed with a multiplex PCR assay on genomic DNA. The amplified TCR beta libraries were sequenced on the Illumina HiSeq System as 87-base-pair reads. Under the source paper's analysis protocol: Across the 700 or so repertoires, a later analysis counted around 80 million unique TCR beta chains, some 11 million of which were shared by at least two donors. Raw reads were error-corrected and collapsed into unique sequences with a nearest-neighbor algorithm that merged closely related sequences to remove PCR and sequencing errors. Alignment of CDR3 sequences to IMGT reference sequences was used to assign V, D and J gene segments. For a sequence to be retained, a match of at least six nucleotides was required to both a V gene segment and a J gene segment. A rearrangement counted as productive if the CDR3 had no stop codons and remained in frame with V and J, and every other rearrangement counted as non-productive. Following IMGT convention, CDR3 was defined as the stretch from the second conserved V-encoded cysteine up to the conserved J-encoded phenylalanine. The earlier analysis of around 640 of the donors excluded sequences that lacked an unambiguous match to a single V gene segment. An earlier analysis of some 610 of the donors called V segments functional above 56.7% productive rearrangements and segregating when the between-donor standard deviation exceeded 5%. A statistical classification framework was built for diagnosing cytomegalovirus status from the catalog of TCR beta chain sequences. V and J gene assignment, in a later analysis, came from comparing TCR nucleotide sequences with IMGT/GENE-DB human TR gene sequences. In a later analysis, CDR3 sequences and most-parsimonious VDJ recombination scenarios were assigned using the TCRdist pipeline. In a later analysis, each TCR beta chain was defined by its CDR3 amino acid sequence together with its V-gene family, and reads lacking a unique V-gene family were excluded. A later analysis removed 550 to 700 highly shared, low-generation-probability nucleotide sequences to deal with suspected cross-contamination and a sequencing artifact. For each public chain, a later analysis derived a clonal expansion index from normalized ranks of inferred template counts within each repertoire. A later analysis computed generation probabilities with a VDJ recombination model fitted to out-of-frame rearrangements, and checked the results against IGoR. Hypergeometric tests were used in a later analysis to score TCR-TCR, TCR-HLA and TCR-CMV co-occurrence, with a repertoire-size bias correction applied to the TCR pairs. False discovery rates were estimated in a later analysis by permuting HLA or CMV assignments 20 times. A later analysis grouped co-occurring TCRs with DBSCAN, adding TCRdist sequence similarity when clustering within HLA-allele-positive subsets. Repertoires with fewer than 30,000 or more than 120,000 public chains were left out of co-occurrence clustering, as were roughly five repertoires with anomalous nucleotide sharing. Here the immuneACCESS table is served through TCRdb, limited to in-frame sequences with V and J called. Missing clones are a known gap in these copies; in checked studies unresolved V genes cover under half, and the rest lacks a known reason. The V and J calls and clone size come from that table; D and trimming were worked out from the DNA. This sample comprises under 95,000 clones, approximately 82% of them detected only once. The ten most abundant clones make up around 2% of the sample.

As encoded in the germline V gene (reference sequence), CDR1 is SEHNR while CDR2 is FQNEAQ. Measured from the cysteine to the phenylalanine, the CDR3 is 11 residues long. Only the CDR3 part of the read is kept: 33 bases, read in frame from the first base. V loses 5 bases, J loses 3 bases, and the germline ends lie 4 bases apart. The sequencing input was PBMCs. The clonotype originates from a man aged 40-55 years in good health and CMV-seronegative. The chain is assembled from TRBV7-9 and TRBJ2-5, with the D gene uncertain. DNA sequence: TGTGCCAGCAGCCGGGAAGAGACCCAGTACTTC. Translated, this gives CASSREETQYF. Reference TRBV7-9 and TRBJ2-5 genes cover what lies past the CDR3, so the full variable domain is DTGVSQNPRHKITKRGQNVTFRCDPISEHNRLYWYRQTLGQGPEFLTYFQNEAQLEKSRLLSDRFSAERPKGSFSTLEIQRTEQGDSAMYLCASSREETQYFGPGTRLLVL.